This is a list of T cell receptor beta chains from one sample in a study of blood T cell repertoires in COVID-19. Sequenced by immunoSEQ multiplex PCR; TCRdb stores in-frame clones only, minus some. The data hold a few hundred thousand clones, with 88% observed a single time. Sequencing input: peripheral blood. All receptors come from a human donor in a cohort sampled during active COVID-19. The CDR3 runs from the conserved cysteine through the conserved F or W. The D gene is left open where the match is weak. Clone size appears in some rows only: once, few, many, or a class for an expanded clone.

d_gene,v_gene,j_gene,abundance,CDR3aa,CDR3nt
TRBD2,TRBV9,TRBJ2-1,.,CASSVAWTSLGNEQFF,TGTGCCAGCAGCGTAGCGTGGACTAGCTTAGGGAATGAGCAGTTCTTC
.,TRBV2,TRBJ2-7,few,CASLPSGSYEQYF,TGTGCCAGCCTCCCTTCCGGGAGCTACGAGCAGTACTTC
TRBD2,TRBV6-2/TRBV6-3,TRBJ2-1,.,CASSGLANEQFF,TGTGCCAGCAGTGGACTAGCCAATGAGCAGTTCTTC
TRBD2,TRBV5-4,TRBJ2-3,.,CASSRAGGPESDTQYF,TGTGCCAGCAGCCGAGCGGGAGGGCCGGAATCAGATACGCAGTATTTT
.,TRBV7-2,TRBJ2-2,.,CASRQNRSPGELFF,TGTGCCAGCAGACAAAACAGGAGTCCCGGGGAGCTGTTTTTT
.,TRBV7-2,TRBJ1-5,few,CASSFTSWSVPQHF,TGTGCCAGCAGCTTCACGTCCTGGAGTGTGCCCCAGCATTTT
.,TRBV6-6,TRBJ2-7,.,CASRAGTSLRKQYF,TGTGCCAGCAGAGCCGGGACATCCCTACGAAAGCAGTACTTC
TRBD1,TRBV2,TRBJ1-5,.,CASSVGDRGLGQPQHF,TGTGCCAGCAGTGTAGGGGACAGGGGGCTCGGCCAGCCCCAGCATTTT
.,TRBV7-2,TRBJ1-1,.,CASSLFADGRRPGGAFF,TGTGCCAGCAGCTTATTTGCCGACGGAAGAAGGCCGGGAGGGGCTTTCTTT
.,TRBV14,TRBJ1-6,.,CASSQETGNNSPLHF,TGTGCCAGCAGCCAAGAGACAGGAAATAATTCACCCCTCCACTTT
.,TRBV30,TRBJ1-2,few,CAWKGGNYGYTF,TGTGCCTGGAAGGGAGGGAACTATGGCTACACCTTC
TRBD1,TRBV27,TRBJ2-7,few,CASHRTGAYEQYF,TGTGCCAGCCATCGGACAGGGGCCTACGAGCAGTACTTC
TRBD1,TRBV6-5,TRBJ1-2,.,CASSPSTGDYGYTF,TGTGCCAGCAGTCCCTCGACAGGGGACTATGGCTACACCTTC
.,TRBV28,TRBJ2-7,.,CASLVVGSYEQYF,TGTGCCAGCCTAGTCGTTGGCTCCTACGAGCAGTACTTC